The rows below give T cell receptor beta chains drawn from one sample of a study of cytomegalovirus exposure and HLA in healthy donors. Profiled with immunoSEQ multiplex PCR; TCRdb holds only in-frame clones, not every one. The sample carries about 240,000 clones, about 86% recorded once. What was sequenced was PBMCs. The receptors stem from a man between 18 and 35 years old in good health and CMV-seronegative. Each CDR3 is given with its conserved first and last residue. The D gene is left open where the match is weak. Size values are once, few and many counts, or a class for expanded clones, and some rows have none.

D gene	clone size	J gene	V gene	CDR3 protein	CDR3 DNA
.	.	TRBJ1-4	TRBV18	CASSPRGTEKLFF	TGTGCCAGCTCACCACGCGGGACTGAAAAACTGTTTTTT
TRBD2	.	TRBJ2-5	TRBV6-5	CASSYSAGGETQYF	TGTGCCAGCAGTTACTCGGCGGGGGGGGAGACCCAGTACTTC
.	.	TRBJ1-4	TRBV5-1	CASSSRTEVKGATNEKLFF	TGCGCCAGCAGCTCAAGGACAGAAGTGAAGGGGGCAACTAATGAAAAACTGTTTTTT
TRBD1	.	TRBJ1-2	TRBV5-1	CASSLPGQGDYGYTF	TGCGCCAGCAGCTTACCGGGACAGGGTGACTATGGCTACACCTTC
.	.	TRBJ2-3	TRBV23-1	CASSQSFRVSDTQYF	TGCGCCAGCAGTCAATCGTTCAGGGTATCAGATACGCAGTATTTT
.	.	TRBJ2-7	TRBV7-2	CASSLSVVDEQYF	TGTGCCAGCAGCTTAAGCGTCGTAGACGAGCAGTACTTC
TRBD1	.	TRBJ1-2	TRBV4-1	CASSQVPGQGAYGYTF	TGCGCCAGCAGCCAAGTCCCGGGACAGGGGGCTTATGGCTACACCTTC
TRBD1	once	TRBJ2-5	TRBV11-2	CASRQAGQGGKETQYF	TGTGCCAGCAGACAAGCGGGACAGGGGGGAAAAGAGACCCAGTACTTC
.	.	TRBJ2-5	TRBV4-1	CASSQDLGGQETQYF	TGCGCCAGCAGCCAAGATTTAGGGGGCCAAGAGACCCAGTACTTC
.	.	TRBJ2-1	TRBV5-1	CASSVDTENEQFF	TGCGCCAGCAGCGTTGACACGGAAAATGAGCAGTTCTTC
.	.	TRBJ1-5	TRBV30	CAWSVRYTSNQPQHF	TGTGCCTGGAGTGTACGTTACACGAGCAATCAGCCCCAGCATTTT
.	.	TRBJ1-2	TRBV6-5	CASKGGTNYGYTF	TGTGCCAGCAAGGGGGGGACTAACTATGGCTACACCTTC
TRBD1	.	TRBJ2-7	TRBV5-1	CATPGQVTYEQYF	TGCGCCACCCCGGGACAGGTGACCTACGAGCAGTACTTC
.	.	TRBJ1-2	TRBV7-6	CASSFLQGTTNYGYTF	TGTGCCAGCAGCTTCCTCCAGGGGACAACTAACTATGGCTACACCTTC
.	.	TRBJ1-5	TRBV28	CASTRISQPQHF	TGTGCCAGCACCCGAATTAGTCAGCCCCAGCATTTT
.	.	TRBJ2-5	TRBV5-1	CASSLGQVETQYF	TGCGCCAGCAGCTTGGGACAGGTTGAGACCCAGTACTTC
.	few	TRBJ2-7	TRBV10-1	CASSGSPYEQYF	TGCGCCAGCAGCGGGAGCCCCTACGAGCAGTACTTC
TRBD1	.	TRBJ1-3	TRBV10-3	CAISATGPSSGNTIYF	TGTGCCATCAGCGCGACAGGGCCTAGCTCTGGAAACACCATATATTTT
TRBD2	.	TRBJ2-7	TRBV4-3	CASSQDDSGGLYEQYF	TGCGCCAGCAGCCAAGATGATAGCGGGGGTCTCTACGAGCAGTACTTC
.	.	TRBJ2-5	TRBV5-1	CASSLGGPGETQYF	TGCGCCAGCAGCTTGGGGGGGCCGGGGGAGACCCAGTACTTC
.	.	TRBJ1-1	TRBV19	CASKRQTNTEAFF	TGTGCCAGTAAAAGACAGACGAACACTGAAGCTTTCTTT
.	.	TRBJ1-4	TRBV6-5	CASSSRDTHEKLFF	TGTGCCAGCAGTTCCCGGGACACTCATGAAAAACTGTTTTTT
TRBD1	.	TRBJ1-1	TRBV9	CASSAKQGTVTEAFF	TGTGCCAGCAGCGCAAAACAGGGGACGGTCACTGAAGCTTTCTTT
TRBD2	.	TRBJ2-7	TRBV5-4	CASSPVPSGPSSYEQYF	TGTGCCAGCAGCCCGGTGCCTAGCGGGCCTAGCTCCTACGAGCAGTACTTC